A single TCR beta chain is shown here with its context. Its antigen is not yet known. Base qualities are not recorded, but no much larger clone differs from it by a single base. This sample was sequenced with an Illumina NovaSeq 6000. TCRalpha and TCRbeta cDNA libraries were constructed by 5'RACE with constant-segment primers, with sample barcodes and unique molecular identifiers being introduced. RNA was extracted from every sample with Trizol reagent. Libraries were amplified in two PCR steps, with a second sample barcode and Illumina TruSeq adapters added in the second step. The libraries were sequenced on an Illumina NovaSeq using 2 x 150 bp paired-end reads. Per the source publication's procedure: With migec v1.2.7, reads were demultiplexed and then collapsed into UMI-guided consensus sequences. With mixcr v2.1.11, UMI consensuses were aligned to TRA and TRB V and J templates and assembled into clonotypes. A clonotype was counted as expanded or contracted only if both edgeR and NoisET called the change significant, with noise models trained on biological replicates. For edgeR calls, a false discovery rate-adjusted p below 0.01 and a log2 fold-change threshold of 1 were applied. As an exploratory analysis of dynamics, max-normalized trajectories of the 1000 most abundant clonotypes were examined by PCA with hierarchical clustering. Separately sequenced CD4+ and CD8+ repertoires were used to assign a CD4 or CD8 phenotype to each responding clone. Through fastp at Q25 and MiXCR, TCRdb rebuilt clones from the public reads, retaining in-frame beta chains. One record per CDR3 amino acid sequence lists the most common genes and DNA. The V and J calls shown here were made by TCRdb, not taken from the authors' results. The sample has hundreds of thousands of distinct CDR3 sequences on record, more than 20% of them singletons. 8.8% of the sample goes to the ten largest clones.

These data come from a study of T-cell memory formation after mild COVID-19 (dated by TCRdb to about 2021). Notes on the research overall: TCR sequence clusters from the two donors were found to be largely donor specific. In a couple of donors, T-cell clones that expanded and contracted after mild COVID-19 were tracked by sequencing TCRalpha and TCRbeta repertoires over time. Two young, previously healthy adult volunteers, one female and one male, were included in the cohort. The full study reports these points: The second-wave clones that peaked on day 37 were not confirmed to be SARS-CoV-2 specific. Contracting CD4+ clones turned up mainly in the CM and EM memory subsets, whereas EMRA was where CD8+ clones were enriched. Only a couple of mild cases were covered by the study, and larger cohorts that include severe cases with pre-infection samples were considered necessary. Balanced CD4/CD8 phenotypes were observed for clones contracting from day 15 to 85, whereas a bias towards CD4+ was observed for a second wave of clones expanding from day 15 to 37. Some responding clones were found in pre-infection memory, which suggests that pre-existing cross-reactive memory T cells took part in the SARS-CoV-2 response.

Inclusive of the bounding cysteine and phenylalanine, the CDR3 is 13 residues long. The kept DNA is CDR3 alone, 39 bases in frame from the first base. From the germline V gene, CDR1 is SGHTA and CDR2 is FQGNSA. Trimming accounts for 7 bases at V and 7 bases at J, while the number of junction bases matched to no gene is 6. Ficoll-Paque density gradient centrifugation was the method used to isolate PBMCs. Sequencing used PBMCs or a T cell subset sorted from them (not recorded which). The sequence joins TRBV7-2 to TRBJ2-1; TRBD1 lines up with 8 middle nucleotides. The source of this sequence is an adult woman who had mild COVID-19 (a few samples of this study predate the infection). The sample titles of this study are shuffled in the database, so cell type and time point are left out; the donor was told from shared clones. The CDR3 here reads CASTRDRSNEQFF. The nucleotide sequence reads TGTGCCAGCACCAGGGACAGGTCAAATGAGCAGTTCTTC. Reference TRBV7-2 and TRBJ2-1 genes cover what lies past the CDR3, so the full variable domain is GAGVSQSPSNKVTEKGKDVELRCDPISGHTALYWYRQSLGQGLEFLIYFQGNSAPDKSGLPSDRFSAERTGGSVSTLTIQRTQQEDSAVYLCASTRDRSNEQFFGPGTRLTVL.